This section outlines one TCR beta chain sequence together with its context. Antigen: not known. The data stem from a study of radiotherapy plus CTLA-4 blockade in lung cancer. On the study more broadly: With less than 40% of patients having disease control, objective responses were seen in less than 20%. Study-wide results and limits: Tumor-origin TCR clones grew in blood after radiotherapy plus ipilimumab.

V was clipped by 5 bases and J by 6 bases, with 11 bases between them. The germline CDR1 and CDR2 sequences are SNHLY and FYNNEI. The CDR3 has 14 residues. This table comes from immunoSEQ multiplex PCR, and its TCRdb copy is limited to in-frame clones, with some not included. The sample lists approximately 65,000 clones, around 77% occurring once. Patients had chemo-refractory metastatic non-small-cell lung cancer and received focal radiation plus CTLA-4 blockade that used ipilimumab. The chain recombines TRBV2 with TRBJ1-6; D call uncertain. This clonotype was obtained from a human donor with non-small cell lung cancer who had a complete response to radiotherapy plus ipilimumab. Source: peripheral blood, taken from a patient treated with radiotherapy plus ipilimumab. Here the CDR3 reads CASSFRVGNSPLHF. The CDR3, as DNA: TGTGCCAGCAGTTTCCGGGTGGGTAATTCACCCCTCCACTTT.